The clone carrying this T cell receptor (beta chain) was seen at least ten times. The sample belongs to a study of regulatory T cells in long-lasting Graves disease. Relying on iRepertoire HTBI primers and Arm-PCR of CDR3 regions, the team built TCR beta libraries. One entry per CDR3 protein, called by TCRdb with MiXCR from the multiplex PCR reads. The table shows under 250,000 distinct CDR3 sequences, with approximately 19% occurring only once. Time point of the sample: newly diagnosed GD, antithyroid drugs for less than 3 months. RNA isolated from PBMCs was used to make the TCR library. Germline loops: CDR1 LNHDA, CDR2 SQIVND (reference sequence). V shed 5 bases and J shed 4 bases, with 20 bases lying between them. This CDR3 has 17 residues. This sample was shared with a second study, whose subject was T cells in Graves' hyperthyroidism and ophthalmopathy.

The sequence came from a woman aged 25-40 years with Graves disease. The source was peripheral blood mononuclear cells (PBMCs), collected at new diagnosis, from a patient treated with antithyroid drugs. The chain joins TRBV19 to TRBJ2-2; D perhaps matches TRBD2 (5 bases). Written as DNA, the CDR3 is TGTGCCAGTAGTCCCTCGGACGGAGCGGTCTTCACCGGGGAGCTGTTTTTT. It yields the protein CASSPSDGAVFTGELFF.